These T cell receptor beta chains were read from a single sample in a study of blood T cell repertoires in COVID-19. The data were produced by immunoSEQ multiplex PCR, yet TCRdb's version contains in-frame clones alone and is incomplete. Of approximately 74,000 clones in the sample, around 90% are singletons; the top ten hold 4.8%. Specimen: peripheral blood. The receptors shown here come from a woman aged 55-75 years with active COVID-19. Both conserved end residues are part of each CDR3. Each record gives: V gene, J gene, CDR3 protein.

TRBV11-2	TRBJ1-1	CASSLGGLGTEAFF
TRBV27	TRBJ2-7	CASRRAEFYEQYF
TRBV4-1	TRBJ2-3	CASSQDLTGGPRNTQYF
TRBV5-1	TRBJ2-7	CASSSLVAGGPNEQYF
TRBV6-2/TRBV6-3	TRBJ2-7	CASSYNRPSYEQYF
TRBV5-4	TRBJ2-3	CAAYPPDTQYF
TRBV27	TRBJ2-7	CASSLKGGLSYEQYF
TRBV24-1	TRBJ1-2	CATSDSNWYGYTF
TRBV19	TRBJ2-1	CASSSGRGPYNEQFF
TRBV4-1	TRBJ2-1	CASSPTFGESSYNEQFF
TRBV28	TRBJ2-4	CASSGAGGPQNIQYF